A single sample gave rise to the 31 T cell receptor beta chains below, sequenced in a study of blood T cell repertoires in COVID-19. TCRdb's table, derived via immunoSEQ multiplex PCR, lists solely in-frame clones and lacks some. The sample holds around 47,000 clones, around nine tenths seen once. Material for sequencing was peripheral blood. The receptors derive from a man aged 35 to 55 with COVID-19, enrolled during active disease.

The genes are TRBV10-3 and TRBJ2-7, with a weak D call TRBD1 (6 bases). Trimming took 4 bases from V and 3 from J, leaving 13 bases between them. Germline assignment: CDR1 ENHRY and CDR2 SYGVKD. This CDR3 is 14 amino acids long. The CDR3 is CAISAEPGDYEQYF. The CDR3 DNA sequence: TGTGCCATCAGTGCCGAGCCAGGGGACTACGAGCAGTACTTC.

V usage is TRBV11-3 and J usage is TRBJ2-1, with D perhaps TRBD1 (6 bases). Germline V gives CDR1 SGHNT, CDR2 YENEEA. Trimming removed 5 bases at V and 7 bases at J, with 21 bases between. The CDR3 loop spans 16 amino acids. The CDR3 DNA sequence: TGTGCCAGCAGCCCCGAAGAGGACAGATCTGGGAATGAGCAGTTCTTC. It codes for CASSPEEDRSGNEQFF.

This clone came up a few times. The chain recombines TRBV28 with TRBJ1-6; possible D gene TRBD1, 5 bases. Per germline, CDR1 MDHEN and CDR2 SYDVKM. CDR3 size: 16 residues. V lost 7 bases to trimming and J lost 8 bases, with 21 bases between them. The CDR3 loop is CASTNLGDSFYSPLHF. The CDR3 DNA reads as TGTGCCAGCACGAACCTCGGCGACAGCTTCTATTCACCCCTCCACTTT.

This rearrangement joins TRBV4-2 to TRBJ2-7; the match to TRBD2 covers 7 bases. Germline V gives CDR1 LGHNA, CDR2 YNFKEQ. Trimming cost V 3 bases and J 7 bases; bases outside gene matches: 6. CDR3 length: 13 amino acids. The CDR3, as DNA: TGTGCCAGCAGCCACAGCGGGGAAGGAGAGCAGTACTTC. It codes for CASSHSGEGEQYF.

The chain combines TRBV6-5 with TRBJ1-5; 10 bases map to TRBD1. V shed 6 bases, J shed 2 bases, and the junction held 1 base outside the gene matches. This CDR3 contains 14 residues. Germline V gene sequence: CDR1 MNHEY, CDR2 SVGAGI. DNA of the CDR3: TGTGCCAGCAGCGGGACAGGGGGCAATCAGCCCCAGCATTTT. Amino acids: CASSGTGGNQPQHF.

CDR3 protein: CASSEDSASGELFF. CDR3 nucleotide sequence: TGTGCCAGCAGCGAGGACAGTGCCTCCGGGGAGCTGTTTTTT. This chain links TRBV6-5 with TRBJ2-2; D may be TRBD1 (6 bases). Germline CDR1 reads MNHEY; CDR2 reads SVGAGI. This CDR3 has 14 residues. With 6 bases removed from V and 6 bases from J, the gap between germline ends came to 14 bases.

This clone was seen only a few times. This sequence joins TRBV19 and TRBJ1-6; no clear D. The CDR3 extends over 14 amino acids. Germline CDR1 and CDR2: LNHDA and SQIVND (reference sequence). V shed 3 bases and J shed 12 bases, with 15 bases lying between them. CDR3 sequence reads: CASSIGGLGEPLHF. The CDR3, as DNA: TGTGCCAGTAGTATCGGAGGGCTTGGGGAACCCCTCCACTTT.

This chain uses TRBV5-5 with TRBJ1-2; 9 bases map to TRBD1. CDR1 SGHKS and CDR2 YYEKEE come from the germline V gene (reference sequence). The CDR3 contains 15 residues. J lost 2 bases, V lost 0 bases, and 2 bases had no gene match. CDR3 DNA: TGTGCCAGCAGCTTGGAAGACAGGGGGAACTATGGCTACACCTTC. Its protein product is CASSLEDRGNYGYTF.

This chain joins TRBV6-5 and TRBJ1-1; possible D gene TRBD1, 5 bases. The CDR3 totals 13 residues. The V gene lost 5 bases and the J gene lost 5 bases, with 12 bases spanning the gap. The germline V gene encodes CDR1 MNHEY and CDR2 SVGAGI. The CDR3 spells CASSTSRVTEAFF. The CDR3 bases are TGTGCCAGCAGTACCTCCAGGGTTACTGAAGCTTTCTTT.

The genes are TRBV27 and TRBJ2-7, with 7 bases fitting TRBD2. The CDR3 spans 15 residues. J lost 6 bases, V lost 3 bases, and 11 bases had no gene match. Looked up from germline, CDR1 is MNHEY and CDR2 is SMNVEV (reference sequence). The DNA of the CDR3 is TGTGCCAGCAGTTTCGTCGGGGGGAAACCTTCCGAGCAGTACTTC. This encodes CASSFVGGKPSEQYF.

This chain joins TRBV30 and TRBJ1-2, with D perhaps matching TRBD1 (5 bases). The CDR3 sequence is 13 residues long. Trimming cost V 3 bases and J 4 bases, with 12 bases left between them. Germline V gene data show CDR1 as GTSNPN and CDR2 as SVGIG (reference sequence). CDR3 sequence: CAWSGGVGYGYTF. DNA for the CDR3: TGTGCCTGGAGCGGGGGTGTAGGCTATGGCTACACCTTC.

This chain joins TRBV19 and TRBJ1-5; the match to TRBD1 covers 7 bases. The CDR3 loop spans 14 amino acids. Germline lookup yields CDR1 LNHDA and CDR2 SQIVND (reference sequence). The V gene end was trimmed by 5 bases and the J gene end by 3 bases; junction bases not matched to a gene: 4. Here the CDR3 DNA reads TGTGCCAGTAGTTCGGACAGGCCCAATCAGCCCCAGCATTTT. This gives the protein CASSSDRPNQPQHF.

The chain uses TRBV19 and TRBJ1-1; TRBD1 aligns across 8 bases. There are 14 residues in the CDR3. Germline V CDR1 and CDR2: LNHDA, SQIVND (reference sequence). The J segment lost 1 base and the V segment lost 6 bases, leaving 4 bases of the junction unmatched. The CDR3 DNA sequence: TGTGCCAGTAGCTGGACAGGGACGAACACTGAAGCTTTCTTT. It codes for CASSWTGTNTEAFF.

The chain has TRBV20-1 and TRBJ2-3, with unresolved D. The CDR3 contains 11 residues. V dropped 6 bases and J dropped 8 bases, with 12 bases sitting between them. Looked up from germline, CDR1 is DFQATT and CDR2 is SNEGSKA (reference sequence). As DNA, the CDR3 is TGCAGTGCAATCGGAGCTCCTACGCAGTATTTT. Residues: CSAIGAPTQYF.

CDR3 sequence: CASRLLRTGANQPQHF. The CDR3 DNA reads TGTGCCAGCAGGCTTTTACGGACAGGGGCAAATCAGCCCCAGCATTTT. This sequence joins TRBV7-8 and TRBJ1-5; 9 positions match TRBD1. The germline V gene has CDR1 SGHVS and CDR2 FQNEAQ. The CDR3 is 16 residues long. V shed 6 bases, J shed 4 bases, and the junction held 10 bases outside the gene matches.

This chain connects TRBV28 to TRBJ2-2; D unresolved. V was trimmed by 8 bases and J by 7 bases, leaving 8 bases between them. Germline CDR1 is MDHEN and CDR2 is SYDVKM. The CDR3 loop spans 11 amino acids. The CDR3 DNA sequence: TGTGCCAGCTCAACGGGCGGGGAGCTGTTTTTT. It specifies CASSTGGELFF.

The V and J genes are TRBV11-2 and TRBJ2-1; D not resolved. The CDR3 is 13 amino acids. The germline gives CDR1 SGHAT, CDR2 FQNNGV. The ends were cut back, 5 bases at V and 4 bases at J, with 9 bases in the middle. CDR3 loop: CASSPGSYNEQFF. The CDR3 DNA sequence: TGTGCCAGCAGCCCCGGGTCTTACAATGAGCAGTTCTTC.

This clone occurred a few times. The chain uses TRBV2 and TRBJ2-7; 7 nucleotides match TRBD1. The CDR3 is 14 amino acids. Germline CDR1 SNHLY, CDR2 FYNNEI. V dropped 10 bases and J dropped 2; count of bases not matched to a gene: 11. The CDR3 sequence is CATLTSGQTYEQYF. CDR3 coding DNA: TGTGCCACCCTGACCTCGGGACAGACCTACGAGCAGTACTTC.

This chain uses TRBV19 with TRBJ2-5; TRBD2 might be the D (7 bases). Trimming took off 5 bases at V and 1 base at J, with 14 bases between the two ends. The germline gives CDR1 LNHDA, CDR2 SQIVND (reference sequence). The CDR3 is 15 amino acids. The DNA of the CDR3 is TGTGCCAGTAGTTCCGGGGGGCTCCCCCAAGAGACCCAGTACTTC. It translates to CASSSGGLPQETQYF.

The chain couples TRBV7-9 to TRBJ1-4; 9 bases map to TRBD1. From germline, CDR1 is SEHNR and CDR2 FQNEAQ (reference sequence). Trimming removed 5 bases from V and 5 bases from J; junction bases left unmatched: 3. The CDR3 covers 14 residues. The CDR3 sequence is CASSSGQGNEKLFF. In DNA form, the CDR3 reads TGTGCCAGCAGCAGTGGACAGGGGAATGAAAAACTGTTTTTT.

The V call is TRBV27, the J call TRBJ2-1; 8 nucleotides agree with TRBD1. CDR3 length: 16 amino acids. V was clipped by 3 bases and J by 3 bases; unmatched bases: 7. Germline V lookup: CDR1 MNHEY, CDR2 SMNVEV (reference sequence). CDR3 in amino acids: CASSFLSGTGYNEQFF. CDR3 bases: TGTGCCAGCAGTTTCCTTTCCGGGACAGGCTACAATGAGCAGTTCTTC.

The chain uses TRBV27 and TRBJ2-6; a possible D gene is TRBD1 (5 bases). The V and J ends lost 2 bases and 2 bases respectively, with 16 bases between them. The CDR3 spans 18 residues. Germline lookup yields CDR1 MNHEY and CDR2 SMNVEV (reference sequence). CDR3 residues: CASSLLSREEAGANVLTF. The CDR3 bases are TGTGCCAGCAGTTTACTTAGCAGGGAAGAGGCTGGGGCCAACGTCCTGACTTTC.

The rearrangement links TRBV2 to TRBJ2-2; 8 bases map to TRBD2. The CDR3 loop spans 16 amino acids. The V and J ends lost 1 base and 6 bases, in that order; junction bases with no gene match: 7. The germline CDR1 and CDR2 sequences are SNHLY and FYNNEI. In DNA form, the CDR3 reads TGTGCCAGCAGTGAAGTCGGCGGGGGGTTATCCGGGGAGCTGTTTTTT. This gives the protein CASSEVGGGLSGELFF.

J is TRBJ2-5 and V is TRBV7-9, with a possible D match to TRBD1 (6 bases). The CDR3 is 15 residues long. V lost 1 base, J lost 1 base, and 10 bases lay in between. CDR1 SEHNR and CDR2 FQNEAQ come from the germline V gene (reference sequence). The CDR3 is CASSLGDTLQETQYF. The CDR3 DNA reads TGTGCCAGCAGCTTAGGGGACACCCTCCAAGAGACCCAGTACTTC.

The gene calls are TRBV3-1 (or the pseudogene TRBV3-2) and TRBJ2-5; 7 bases fit TRBD1. With V trimmed by 5 bases and J by 3 bases, 12 bases remained unmatched. This CDR3 comprises 16 residues. CDR1 and CDR2 from the germline V gene are LGHDT and YNNKEL (reference sequence). CDR3 bases: TGTGCCAGCAGCTCCCGCCTGACAGGGAAAGAAGAGACCCAGTACTTC. It translates to CASSSRLTGKEETQYF.

The genes are TRBV29-1 and TRBJ1-4; 10 bases fit TRBD1. The CDR3 spans 15 residues. The germline gives CDR1 SQVTM, CDR2 ANQGSEA. Trimming took 3 bases from V and 10 from J; bases not matched to a gene: 11. CDR3 loop: CSVEIPGQGRGKLFF. In nucleotides, the CDR3 is TGCAGCGTTGAGATACCGGGACAGGGGCGGGGAAAACTGTTTTTT.

This chain joins TRBV11-3 and TRBJ1-6; possible D gene TRBD1, 6 bases. V dropped 3 bases and J dropped 8 bases, with 14 bases sitting between them. The germline CDR1 and CDR2 sequences are SGHNT and YENEEA. The CDR3 covers 15 residues. DNA of the CDR3: TGTGCCAGCAGCTTTCTTCGACAGGCGCATTCACCCCTCCACTTT. It yields the protein CASSFLRQAHSPLHF.

The gene calls are TRBV9 and TRBJ2-7; 8 bases map to TRBD2. CDR3 length: 14 amino acids. Germline assignment: CDR1 SGDLS and CDR2 YYNGEE. Trimming removed 0 bases from V and 4 bases from J; junction bases left unmatched: 3. The CDR3 loop is CASSVAGGEYEQYF. DNA of the CDR3: TGTGCCAGCAGCGTAGCCGGGGGGGAGTACGAGCAGTACTTC.

This clone showed up just a few times. This chain links TRBV10-3 with TRBJ1-1, with D tentatively TRBD1 (5 bases). The CDR3 covers 13 residues. In germline, CDR1 is ENHRY, CDR2 SYGVKD. The V end lost 6 bases, the J end lost 3 bases, and 11 bases lay between the germline ends. The CDR3 DNA reads TGTGCCATCAGGGGGACTGAGGACACTGAAGCTTTCTTT. Amino acid sequence: CAIRGTEDTEAFF.

The V gene is TRBV18, the J gene TRBJ2-5; 10 bases line up with TRBD2. Looked up from germline, CDR1 is KGHSH and CDR2 is LQKENI. V dropped 0 bases and J dropped 0; count of bases not matched to a gene: 4. The CDR3 length is 17 residues. The CDR3 DNA reads TGTGCCAGCTCACCACCCCTAGCGGGGGCATACCAAGAGACCCAGTACTTC. Protein product: CASSPPLAGAYQETQYF.

The genes are TRBV5-4 and TRBJ1-2; 9 bases are a match to TRBD1. CDR1 is SGHNT, CDR2 YYREEE, per germline (reference sequence). The CDR3 contains 13 residues. The trim removed 3 bases at V and 6 bases at J, leaving 3 bases unmatched. The CDR3 loop is CASSSRQGDGYTF. The CDR3 DNA is TGTGCCAGCAGCTCCCGACAGGGGGATGGCTACACCTTC.